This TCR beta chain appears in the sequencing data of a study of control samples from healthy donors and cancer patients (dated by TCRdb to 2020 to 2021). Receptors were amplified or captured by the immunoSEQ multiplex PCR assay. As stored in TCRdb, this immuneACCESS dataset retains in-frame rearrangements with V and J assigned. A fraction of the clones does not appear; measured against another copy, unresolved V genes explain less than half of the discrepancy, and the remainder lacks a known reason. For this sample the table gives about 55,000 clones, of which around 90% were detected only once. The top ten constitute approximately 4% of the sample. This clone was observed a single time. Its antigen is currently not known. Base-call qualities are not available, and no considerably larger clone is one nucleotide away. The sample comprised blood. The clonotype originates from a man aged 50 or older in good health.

The DNA reads TGTGCCAGTACCCCCCCGGGACAGGTTAATCAGCCCCAGCATTTT. Its product reads: CASTPPGQVNQPQHF. The rearrangement combines TRBV19 with TRBJ1-5, and 8 junctional nucleotides match TRBD1. Per the germline V gene (reference sequence), LNHDA is the CDR1 and SQIVND is the CDR2. The CDR3 starts with the cysteine, ends with the phenylalanine, and has 15 residues. Of the read, only the CDR3 DNA is kept; its 45 bases are in frame from base 1. From V the trimming removes 7 bases and from J it removes 4 bases, while the gene matches leave 9 bases of the junction unaccounted for.